This TCR beta chain was sequenced for a study of T-cell memory formation after mild COVID-19. TCRdb fed the 5' RACE reads into MiXCR, producing one record per CDR3 protein. The repertoire holds fewer than 150,000 distinct CDR3 sequences, 11% to 15% seen once, with about 27% in the top ten. V lost 5 bases, J lost 7 bases, and 4 bases stayed unmatched. From germline, CDR1 is SGHTA and CDR2 FQGTGA. The CDR3 length is 14 residues. Findings and limits, study-wide: Largely, contracting CD4+ clones fell within CM and EM, and contracting CD8+ clones within EMRA. Memory sampled before infection contained some responding clones, suggesting cross-reactive memory joined. The SARS-CoV-2 specificity of second-wave clones reaching peak at day 37 remained unverified. From day 15 to 85, contracting clones were balanced between CD4 and CD8, whereas later expanders leaned toward CD4+.

About this clonotype itself: Its specificity is not known.

The sequencing sample was made of PBMCs or a T cell subset sorted from them (not recorded which). This sequence joins TRBV7-3 and TRBJ2-1; TRBD2 matches 11 bases. The TCR sequence derives from an adult woman who had mild COVID-19 (a few samples of this study predate the infection). Cell type and time point are not known. The CDR3 here is CASSIGTSGNEQFF. CDR3 nucleotides: TGTGCCAGCAGCATCGGGACTAGCGGAAATGAGCAGTTCTTC. Complete variable domain (other parts from reference TRBV7-3 and TRBJ2-1): GAGVSQTPSNKVTEKGKYVELRCDPISGHTALYWYRQSLGQGPEFLIYFQGTGAADDSGLPNDRFFAVRPEGSVSTLKIQRTERGDSAVYLCASSIGTSGNEQFFGPGTRLTVL.